This section outlines one TCR beta chain sequence together with its context. Here immunoSEQ multiplex PCR was the method, and the copy in TCRdb shows in-frame clones only, minus some. The data hold some 56,000 clones, with approximately 88% observed a single time. Time point here: pretreatment peripheral blood. CDR1 is SQVTM and CDR2 is ANQGSEA in the germline V gene. This CDR3 spans 14 amino acids. Trimming cost V 4 bases and J 3 bases; bases outside gene matches: 5. The data stem from a study of PD-L1 blockade in urothelial cancer. The chain has TRBV29-1 and TRBJ2-2; 7 nucleotides match TRBD1. This material consisted of PBMCs, taken around atezolizumab (anti-PD-L1) treatment. The TCR comes from a man between 45 and 60 years old with urothelial cancer. The CDR3 DNA follows: TGCAGCGTTGGAGAGACAGGGTACACCGGGGAGCTGTTTTTT. It codes for CSVGETGYTGELFF.